What follows are 22 T cell receptor beta chains derived from one specimen sequenced in a study of T cell responses to AZD1222 COVID-19 vaccine. Some clones are missing from TCRdb's copy, which holds only in-frame ones; the method was immunoSEQ multiplex PCR. The table lists roughly 90,000 clones, 80% to 90% of them singletons, with roughly 6.3% in the top ten. Sequenced here: peripheral blood, sampled on day 0 of AZD1222 vaccination. The receptors stem from an adult in good health.

The chain has TRBV11-3 and TRBJ2-1; 8 bases are a match to TRBD2. Germline V gives CDR1 SGHNT, CDR2 YENEEA. There are 15 residues in the CDR3. After removal of 4 bases from V and 8 bases from J, the junction contained 10 bases not matched to a gene. The CDR3 DNA reads as TGTGCCAGCAGCTCACTACTAGACGGGGGGGATGAGCAGTTCTTC. Its translation: CASSSLLDGGDEQFF. Together with reference TRBV11-3 and TRBJ2-1, the CDR3 gives the full variable domain: EAGVVQSPRYKIIEKKQPVAFWCNPISGHNTLYWYLQNLGQGPELLIRYENEEAVDDSQLPKDRFSAERLKGVDSTLKIQPAELGDSAVYLCASSSLLDGGDEQFFGPGTRLTVL.

This chain connects TRBV30 to TRBJ2-3; D is unclear. Trimming shortened V by 1 base and J by 2 bases, and 10 bases separated the two germline ends. Germline CDR1 reads GTSNPN; CDR2 reads SVGIG (reference sequence). This CDR3 spans 14 amino acids. DNA of the CDR3: TGTGCCTGGAGTGCGCGCTTGATCACAGATACGCAGTATTTT. Protein product: CAWSARLITDTQYF.

In this sample, this clone turned up once. V and J are TRBV14 and TRBJ2-3; 7 bases line up with TRBD2. Germline assignment: CDR1 SGHDN and CDR2 FVKESK. The junction had 10 bases not matched to a gene; V was cut back by 3 bases and J by 4 bases. The length of the CDR3 is 16 residues. In DNA, the CDR3 is TGTGCCAGCAGCCACGGGGAGCGGGGCGGGGCAGATACGCAGTATTTT. Protein product: CASSHGERGGADTQYF.

This clone has a single count. The V gene is TRBV11-2, the J gene TRBJ1-2, with D possibly being TRBD1 (5 bases). This CDR3 has 12 amino acids. The germline V gene encodes CDR1 SGHAT and CDR2 FQNNGV. The ends were cut back, 1 base at V and 8 bases at J, with 8 bases in the middle. The CDR3 DNA is TGTGCCAGCAGCTTAGGACGGGACGGCTACACCTTC. This translates into CASSLGRDGYTF.

J is TRBJ2-5 and V is TRBV6-5; 9 bases match TRBD1. The CDR3 contains 15 residues. Germline CDR1 is MNHEY and CDR2 is SVGAGI. The V and J ends lost 5 bases and 2 bases, in that order; junction bases with no gene match: 6. CDR3 protein: CASSRDRVTQETQYF. The CDR3 DNA reads TGTGCCAGCAGTCGGGACAGGGTAACACAAGAGACCCAGTACTTC.

This clone appeared a few times. This chain links TRBV9 with TRBJ1-3, with D unresolved. The CDR3 covers 16 residues. Deletions cut 0 bases from V and 2 bases from J, with 12 bases between. The germline gives CDR1 SGDLS, CDR2 YYNGEE. For the CDR3, the DNA is TGTGCCAGCAGCGTAGCTTTAGCATCGGCTGGAAACACCATATATTTT. It translates to CASSVALASAGNTIYF.

The chain uses TRBV28 and TRBJ1-2; TRBD1 might be the D (5 bases). The germline V gene has CDR1 MDHEN and CDR2 SYDVKM. The CDR3 extends over 15 amino acids. Trimming took 6 bases from V and 4 from J, leaving 18 bases between them. The CDR3, as DNA: TGTGCCAGCAGGCGAGTCGCCGGGACGGTCTATGGCTACACCTTC. This sequence encodes CASRRVAGTVYGYTF.

The V call is TRBV6-5, the J call TRBJ1-2; a possible D gene is TRBD1 (6 bases). Germline CDR1 is MNHEY and CDR2 is SVGAGI. This CDR3 spans 16 amino acids. The V gene lost 0 bases and the J gene lost 1 base, with 12 bases spanning the gap. CDR3 sequence reads: CASSYSRTAFNYGYTF. In DNA, the CDR3 is TGTGCCAGCAGTTACTCGAGGACAGCCTTTAACTATGGCTACACCTTC.

This clone appeared once. This chain links TRBV3-1 (or the pseudogene TRBV3-2) with TRBJ1-2; 12 bases agree with TRBD1. J lost 8 bases, V lost 1 base, and 5 bases had no gene match. This CDR3 region has 15 residues. The germline gives CDR1 LGHDT, CDR2 YNNKEL (reference sequence). The CDR3 here is CASSQAGTGGGGYTF. DNA for the CDR3: TGTGCCAGCAGCCAAGCAGGGACAGGGGGCGGGGGCTACACCTTC.

The chain uses TRBV3-1 (or the pseudogene TRBV3-2) and TRBJ1-5; D remains unclear. This CDR3 is 14 amino acids long. Germline CDR1 LGHDT, CDR2 YNNKEL (reference sequence). The V and J ends lost 2 bases and 6 bases respectively, with 11 bases between them. CDR3 nucleotide sequence: TGTGCCAGCAGCCAACAGGTTTCGGGTCAGCCCCAGCATTTT. Translated: CASSQQVSGQPQHF.

This clone occurred a few times. J is TRBJ2-3 and V is TRBV12-3 or TRBV12-4; TRBD1 might be the D (5 bases). Trimming stripped 5 bases from V and 14 bases from J, with 20 bases between. The CDR3 length is 13 residues. The CDR3 spells CASSTQSGLQWYF. The CDR3 coding sequence is TGTGCCAGCAGTACCCAATCAGGGCTGCAGTGGTATTTT.

The chain employs TRBV7-9 and TRBJ2-3; 9 bases fit TRBD1. Germline V gene lookup returns CDR1 SEHNR and CDR2 FQNEAQ (reference sequence). V gave up 6 bases and J gave up 3 bases; unmatched junction bases: 4. This CDR3 comprises 14 residues. CDR3 sequence (DNA): TGTGCCAGCAGGGGGACAGGGTTTACAGATACGCAGTATTTT. This codes for CASRGTGFTDTQYF.

The chain uses TRBV5-5 and TRBJ1-1, with D unresolved. CDR1 SGHKS and CDR2 YYEKEE come from the germline V gene (reference sequence). The V end lost 5 bases, the J end lost 3 bases, and 14 bases lay between the germline ends. The CDR3 sequence is 14 residues long. In nucleotides, the CDR3 is TGTGCCAGCAGTCCCGGGCCCTGGGACACTGAAGCTTTCTTT. Translated, it gives CASSPGPWDTEAFF.

This clone came up once. The CDR3 nucleotides are TGCGCCAGCAGCTTGGTCGGGGAAGCCTACGAGCAGTACTTC. It specifies CASSLVGEAYEQYF. The chain couples TRBV5-1 to TRBJ2-7, with D possibly being TRBD2 (5 bases). From germline, CDR1 is SGHRS and CDR2 YFSETQ. The length of the CDR3 is 14 residues. V lost 0 bases, J lost 2 bases, and 9 bases lay in between.

This chain links TRBV30 with TRBJ1-5, with unresolved D. The germline V gene has CDR1 GTSNPN and CDR2 SVGIG (reference sequence). The CDR3 spans 15 residues. V lost 2 bases and J 5 bases, leaving 16 bases between the germline ends. The chain's CDR3 is CAWSSEGFGDQPQHF. DNA for the CDR3: TGTGCCTGGAGTTCGGAAGGTTTTGGCGATCAGCCCCAGCATTTT.

The rearrangement joins TRBV6-2 or TRBV6-3 to TRBJ1-4; D not certain. The germline V gene encodes CDR1 MNHEY and CDR2 SVGEGT. The CDR3 has 12 residues. V was shortened by 6 bases and J by 13 bases, with 15 bases between the two germline ends. CDR3: CASSGPGGRLFF. The CDR3 DNA reads as TGTGCCAGCAGCGGCCCGGGTGGTCGACTGTTTTTT.

The V and J genes are TRBV19 and TRBJ2-7; 7 nucleotides align to TRBD1. The V gene's germline CDR1 is LNHDA and CDR2 SQIVND (reference sequence). V shed 1 base, J shed 5 bases, and the junction held 8 bases outside the gene matches. This CDR3 is 15 amino acids long. This CDR3 is CASSIGKTGQHEQYF. The CDR3 nucleotides are TGTGCCAGTAGTATAGGGAAGACAGGGCAGCACGAGCAGTACTTC.

Regarding this clone: The junction departs from the called germline gene at one end, perhaps through a read error. This chain uses TRBV6-1 with TRBJ1-5; D is uncertain. This CDR3 has 13 residues. Germline CDR1 reads MNHNS; CDR2 reads SASEGT. The CDR3: CASREGSNQPQHF. The DNA of the CDR3 is TGTGCCAGCAGAGAAGGTAGCAATCAGCCCCAGCATTTT.

The chain is built from TRBV2 and TRBJ2-3; D call uncertain. Between the trimmed V and J ends, which lost 3 bases and 7 bases, there was a span of 8 bases. This CDR3 is 12 amino acids long. Germline V gene lookup returns CDR1 SNHLY and CDR2 FYNNEI. Written as DNA, the CDR3 is TGTGCCAGCAGTGATCTGGGCTATACGCAGTATTTT. Translating gives CASSDLGYTQYF.

V usage is TRBV27 and J usage is TRBJ2-5; possibly TRBD1 for D (5 bases). The CDR3 spans 15 residues. V lost 6 bases and J lost 3, with 17 bases in between. Germline assignment: CDR1 MNHEY and CDR2 SMNVEV (reference sequence). The CDR3 sequence is CASSTTSDIEETQYF. The CDR3 DNA reads TGTGCCAGCAGCACTACGTCGGACATTGAAGAGACCCAGTACTTC.

The chain joins TRBV4-1 to TRBJ2-7, with 8 positions matching TRBD1. The CDR3 is made up of 15 amino acids. The junction had 11 bases not matched to a gene; V was cut back by 5 bases and J by 5 bases. Germline V gene data show CDR1 as MGHRA and CDR2 as YSYEKL. As DNA, the CDR3 is TGCGCCAGCAGCACCCAGGACAGGGTAAGCGACGAGCAGTACTTC. Protein: CASSTQDRVSDEQYF.

The gene calls are TRBV7-2 and TRBJ1-4; possible D gene TRBD1, 5 bases. V was clipped by 1 base and J by 12 bases, with 15 bases between them. The CDR3 length is 14 residues. The germline V gene has CDR1 SGHTA and CDR2 FQGNSA. The CDR3 DNA reads TGTGCCAGCAGCTTAGTAAGCCAGGGTGATCAACTGTTTTTT. The encoded protein is CASSLVSQGDQLFF.